The present entry profiles one T cell receptor beta chain with its context. The source of the sample is a study of blood T cell repertoires in COVID-19. Researchers sorted participants into cohorts using their self-reported clinical history. Symptom resolution, clearance, or two negative PCRs marked donors in Cohort 3 as recovered. In the study's own analysis: The assay estimated nucleated cells by amplifying reference gene primers. Method: immunoSEQ multiplex PCR; TCRdb's copy keeps in-frame clones and lacks some. From that table come the V and J calls and clone size; the DNA was used to work out D and trimming. The sample carries approximately 190,000 clones, 84% recorded once. This TCR was sampled from a middle-aged man who had recovered from COVID-19. Specimen: PBMCs or T cells enriched from blood (not recorded which).

As DNA, the CDR3 is TGTGCCATCAGTGAGTCGCACACCTACGAGCAGTACTTC. This encodes CAISESHTYEQYF. This sequence joins TRBV10-3 and TRBJ2-7; D is ambiguous. The germline V gene encodes CDR1 ENHRY and CDR2 SYGVKD. CDR3 length: 13 amino acids. V dropped 0 bases and J dropped 2 bases, with 5 bases sitting between them.